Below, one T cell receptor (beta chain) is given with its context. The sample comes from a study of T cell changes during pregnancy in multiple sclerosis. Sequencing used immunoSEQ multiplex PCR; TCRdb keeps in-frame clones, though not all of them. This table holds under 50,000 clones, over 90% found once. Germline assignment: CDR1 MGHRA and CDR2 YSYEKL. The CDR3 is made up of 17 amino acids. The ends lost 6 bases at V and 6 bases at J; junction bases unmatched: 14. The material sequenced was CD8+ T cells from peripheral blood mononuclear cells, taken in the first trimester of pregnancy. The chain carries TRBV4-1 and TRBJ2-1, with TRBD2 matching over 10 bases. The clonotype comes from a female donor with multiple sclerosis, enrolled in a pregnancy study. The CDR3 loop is CASSPRAQLAGSNEQFF. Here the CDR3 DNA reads TGCGCCAGCAGTCCAAGAGCTCAACTAGCGGGAAGCAATGAGCAGTTCTTC.